These 6 T cell receptor beta chains were all obtained from the same sample, sequenced in a study of blood T cell repertoires in COVID-19. Clones were sequenced by immunoSEQ multiplex PCR, and TCRdb holds only the in-frame ones, with some missing. The sample contains approximately 81,000 clones, 70% to 90% of which appear only once. Sequenced sample: peripheral blood. Receptors originate from a man in his 70s with active or convalescent COVID-19.

The rearrangement uses TRBV7-9 and TRBJ2-7; no firm D call. CDR3 size: 12 residues. V was clipped by 3 bases and J by 3 bases, with 6 bases between them. The germline V gene has CDR1 SEHNR and CDR2 FQNEAQ (reference sequence). The CDR3 DNA reads as TGTGCCAGCAGCTTCAGGAACTACGAGCAGTACTTC. Translating it yields CASSFRNYEQYF.

The chain carries TRBV9 and TRBJ1-2, with 8 bases fitting TRBD1. With V trimmed by 0 bases and J by 5 bases, 6 bases remained unmatched. The CDR3 runs 15 residues. Germline loops: CDR1 SGDLS, CDR2 YYNGEE. CDR3 amino acids: CASSVGSDRVYGYTF. Written as DNA, the CDR3 is TGTGCCAGCAGCGTAGGATCGGACAGGGTGTATGGCTACACCTTC.

The chain joins TRBV11-3 to TRBJ2-3; possibly TRBD2 for D (6 bases). V dropped 1 base and J dropped 3 bases, with 8 bases sitting between them. The CDR3 totals 14 residues. The germline V gene encodes CDR1 SGHNT and CDR2 YENEEA. The chain's CDR3 is CASSLVGGTDTQYF. The CDR3 nucleotides are TGTGCCAGCAGCTTAGTCGGGGGAACAGATACGCAGTATTTT.

The J gene is TRBJ1-3, the V gene TRBV19; D is unresolved. The CDR3 is 13 amino acids. CDR1 and CDR2 from the germline V gene are LNHDA and SQIVND (reference sequence). V shed 5 bases and J shed 4 bases, with 9 bases lying between them. In DNA form, the CDR3 reads TGTGCCAGTAGTCTCTTACGGGGAAACACCATATATTTT. Translating it yields CASSLLRGNTIYF.

The chain combines TRBV30 with TRBJ1-2, with a tentative D call TRBD1 (5 bases). The CDR3 loop spans 15 amino acids. Trimming cost V 2 bases and J 0 bases, with 13 bases left between them. In germline, CDR1 is GTSNPN, CDR2 SVGIG (reference sequence). The CDR3 sequence is CAWSTDRNANYGYTF. Here the CDR3 DNA reads TGTGCCTGGAGTACCGACAGAAACGCTAACTATGGCTACACCTTC.

This chain links TRBV6-4 with TRBJ2-2, with D unresolved. The CDR3 runs 15 residues. Germline CDR1 MRHNA, CDR2 SNTAGT. The germline V and J ends were trimmed by 4 bases and 0 bases, with 9 bases remaining between them. CDR3 nucleotide sequence: TGTGCCAGCAGTGTTGGGCATACGAACACCGGGGAGCTGTTTTTT. Translation gives CASSVGHTNTGELFF.